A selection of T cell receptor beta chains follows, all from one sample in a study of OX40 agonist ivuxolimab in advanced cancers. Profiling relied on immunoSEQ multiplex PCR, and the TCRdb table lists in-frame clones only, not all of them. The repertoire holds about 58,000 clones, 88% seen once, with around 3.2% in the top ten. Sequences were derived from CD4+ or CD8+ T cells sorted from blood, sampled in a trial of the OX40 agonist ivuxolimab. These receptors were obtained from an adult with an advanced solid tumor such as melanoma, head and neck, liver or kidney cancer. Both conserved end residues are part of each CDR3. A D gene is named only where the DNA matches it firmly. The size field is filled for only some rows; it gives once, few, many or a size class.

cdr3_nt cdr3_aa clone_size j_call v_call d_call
TGTGCCCTCTCCGGGGGAAGGAGCAGAATCCAAGAGACCCAGTACTTC CALSGGRSRIQETQYF - TRBJ2-5 TRBV2 -
TGTGTCAACAAGGACAGGGAAGACACTGAAGCTTTCTTT CVNKDREDTEAFF - TRBJ1-1 TRBV10-3 TRBD1
TGTGCCAGCAGCTTAGAAGGGGGGTACGAGCAGTACTTC CASSLEGGYEQYF - TRBJ2-7 TRBV7-2 -
TGTGCCAGCAGCCGGGGACAGGGCAGCACAGATACGCAGTATTTT CASSRGQGSTDTQYF - TRBJ2-3 TRBV7-3 TRBD1
TGTGCCAGCAGCTTGTTAGGACTAGCGGGGGATACGCAGTATTTT CASSLLGLAGDTQYF - TRBJ2-3 TRBV5-8 TRBD2
TGTGCCAGCAGGGTGGGGGGGATCGAGACCCAGTACTTC CASRVGGIETQYF once TRBJ2-5 TRBV6-5 TRBD2
TGTGCCAGCAGCTTAATTCGACAAGCTAACTATGGCTACACCTTC CASSLIRQANYGYTF - TRBJ1-2 TRBV7-2 -
TGTGCCAGCAGCCCCCAGGGGGACACTGAAGCTTTCTTT CASSPQGDTEAFF once TRBJ1-1 TRBV7-3 TRBD1
TGTGCCAGCAGTAGCAACCCTGGGGGCACAGATACGCAGTATTTT CASSSNPGGTDTQYF - TRBJ2-3 TRBV2 -
TGTGCCAGCAGTGAGATAGGGACAGGGACAGATACGCAGTATTTT CASSEIGTGTDTQYF - TRBJ2-3 TRBV25-1 TRBD1
TGTGCCAGCTCACCAGGCAGACACAATGAGCAGTTCTTC CASSPGRHNEQFF - TRBJ2-1 TRBV18 -
TGTGCCAGCAGCTTAGCGGGGGGCCCTTCCTACGAGCAGTACTTC CASSLAGGPSYEQYF - TRBJ2-7 TRBV7-9 -
TGTGCCTGGGACCAGGGCTTCTTGGAGCAGTTCTTC CAWDQGFLEQFF - TRBJ2-1 TRBV30 -
TGTGCCAGCAGTGTAGGGACAGGTGACTACGAGCAGTACTTC CASSVGTGDYEQYF - TRBJ2-7 TRBV2 TRBD1
TGTGCCAGCAGTTCTCCCCAGCCAGGGGCCAACGTCCTGACTTTC CASSSPQPGANVLTF - TRBJ2-6 TRBV28 -
TGTGCCAGCAGCCAAGGCGGGAGTCCAAATCAGCCCCAGCATTTT CASSQGGSPNQPQHF - TRBJ1-5 TRBV4-2 -
TGTGCCAGTAGTCGCACAGGGGGCCAAAACATTCAGTACTTC CASSRTGGQNIQYF - TRBJ2-4 TRBV19 TRBD1
TGTGCCATCAGTCCGACAACTATGAACACTGAAGCTTTCTTT CAISPTTMNTEAFF few TRBJ1-1 TRBV10-3 -
TGTGCCATCAGACCGGGACTAGCTGCTCATGAGCAGTTCTTC CAIRPGLAAHEQFF - TRBJ2-1 TRBV10-3 TRBD2
TGTGCCAGCAACTTACTAGACAGCACAGATACGCAGTATTTT CASNLLDSTDTQYF - TRBJ2-3 TRBV2 -
TGTGCCAGCAGCTTAGGCGCTGTCGGAGGGCTGTTTTTT CASSLGAVGGLFF - TRBJ2-2 TRBV11-3 -
TGTGCCAGTAGTAGACTAGCGGGAGGGCCTAGCACAGATACGCAGTATTTT CASSRLAGGPSTDTQYF - TRBJ2-3 TRBV19 TRBD2
TGCGCCAGCAGTAGACAGTCCGACTCCTACGAGCAGTACTTC CASSRQSDSYEQYF - TRBJ2-7 TRBV10-2 -
TGTGCCAGTAGTCCAACCCGGGAAAAACTGTTTTTT CASSPTREKLFF once TRBJ1-4 TRBV19 -
TGCGCCAGCAGCGCCGGGGGGGGGCCCCAGTACTTC CASSAGGGPQYF - TRBJ2-5 TRBV5-1 TRBD2